This T cell receptor (beta chain) emerged from a study of cytomegalovirus exposure and HLA in healthy donors. Study-level findings and limits: A highly shared variant cluster was judged a likely technical artifact. It was assumed in the presence/absence analyses that sequencing depth was roughly uniform across donors. CMV serostatus was the only recorded immune exposure for donors.

PCR employed 60 Vbeta and 13 Jbeta primers. Repertoires were generated with immunoSEQ multiplex PCR, while TCRdb's copy carries only in-frame clones and drops some. The sample carries about 190,000 clones, under 85% recorded once. Of note for this clone: Its antigen is not identified.

CDR1 and CDR2 from the germline V gene are MDHEN and SYDVKM. The CDR3 has 11 amino acids. V was shortened by 6 bases and J by 7 bases, with 9 bases between the two germline ends. The sample consisted of PBMCs. The sequence derives from a woman younger than 35 in good health and CMV-seronegative. The V gene is TRBV28, the J gene TRBJ1-1; D possibly corresponds to TRBD1 (6 bases). CDR3 bases: TGTGCCAGCAGCCCCAGGGGTGAAGCTTTCTTT. Translating gives CASSPRGEAFF.